The 17 T cell receptor beta chains below come from one sample, sequenced in a study of cytomegalovirus exposure and HLA in healthy donors. The PCR had 60 Vbeta and 13 Jbeta primers. Profiling relied on immunoSEQ multiplex PCR, and the TCRdb table lists in-frame clones only, not all of them. The profile covers roughly 120,000 clones, with around 79% appearing a single time and 1.3% taken by the ten largest. Sequencing input: PBMCs. These receptors all come from a woman in her twenties or thirties in good health and CMV-seronegative.

V gene TRBV28 combines with J gene TRBJ2-7; 7 nucleotides match TRBD1. V trimming: 6 bases; J trimming: 0 bases; junction bases outside the gene matches: 5. Germline V gives CDR1 MDHEN, CDR2 SYDVKM. CDR3 length: 14 residues. CDR3 nucleotide sequence: TGTGCCAGCAGGGGACAGCTAAGCTCCTACGAGCAGTACTTC. Protein sequence: CASRGQLSSYEQYF.

The chain uses TRBV7-2 and TRBJ1-1; TRBD1 matches 7 bases. Germline values: CDR1 SGHTA, CDR2 FQGNSA. This CDR3 is built from 14 residues. Trimming at V came to 5 bases and at J to 0 bases, leaving 3 bases not matched to a gene. The CDR3, as DNA: TGTGCCAGCAGCCCCGGGACAGTGAACACTGAAGCTTTCTTT. This gives the protein CASSPGTVNTEAFF.

Only a few counts were recorded for this clone. The rearrangement links TRBV2 to TRBJ2-1; D might be TRBD2 (5 bases). The ends were cut back, 3 bases at V and 9 bases at J, with 18 bases in the middle. The CDR3 contains 15 residues. Germline CDR1 reads SNHLY; CDR2 reads FYNNEI. CDR3 sequence reads: CASSESATGSFEQFF. Written as DNA, the CDR3 is TGTGCCAGCAGTGAGTCGGCGACGGGGTCTTTTGAGCAGTTCTTC.

The J gene is TRBJ1-4, the V gene TRBV7-2; D is possibly TRBD1 (5 bases). Germline V gives CDR1 SGHTA, CDR2 FQGNSA. V was pared by 4 bases and J by 2 bases, with 11 bases between. The CDR3 extends over 15 amino acids. CDR3 bases: TGTGCCAGCAGCTCTAGGCGGGGGACTAATGAAAAACTGTTTTTT. Its protein product is CASSSRRGTNEKLFF.

The chain couples TRBV18 to TRBJ1-5, with D perhaps matching TRBD1 (5 bases). Trimming cost V 5 bases and J 4 bases, with 18 bases left between them. The CDR3 totals 16 residues. The germline gives CDR1 KGHSH, CDR2 LQKENI. As DNA, the CDR3 is TGTGCCAGCTCATCCTTGCCGGGGGGGACTAATCAGCCCCAGCATTTT. Translation: CASSSLPGGTNQPQHF.

The chain employs TRBV4-1 and TRBJ2-7, with 9 bases identical to TRBD1. The CDR3 has 15 amino acids. Trimming cost V 2 bases and J 2 bases; bases outside gene matches: 4. Germline CDR1 is MGHRA and CDR2 is YSYEKL. CDR3 protein: CASSQPGTGTYEQYF. The DNA of the CDR3 is TGCGCCAGCAGCCAACCCGGGACAGGGACCTACGAGCAGTACTTC.

CDR3 sequence reads: CASSLSGGVNEQYF. In DNA form, the CDR3 reads TGTGCCAGCAGCTTATCCGGGGGAGTCAACGAGCAGTACTTC. The V call is TRBV11-2, the J call TRBJ2-7; D is perhaps TRBD2 (6 bases). V lost 2 bases to trimming and J lost 5 bases, with 13 bases between them. CDR3 length: 14 residues. Germline loops: CDR1 SGHAT, CDR2 FQNNGV.

This chain joins TRBV6-1 and TRBJ1-5; weak D call: TRBD1 (6 bases). Germline V gene sequence: CDR1 MNHNS, CDR2 SASEGT. The CDR3 extends over 15 amino acids. V shed 7 bases and J shed 4 bases, with 17 bases lying between them. The CDR3 here is CASTIEGTSNQPQHF. CDR3 DNA: TGTGCCAGCACCATAGAGGGGACATCGAATCAGCCCCAGCATTTT.

The chain employs TRBV28 and TRBJ2-1; D perhaps matches TRBD2 (6 bases). The germline gives CDR1 MDHEN, CDR2 SYDVKM. The V and J ends lost 3 bases and 9 bases respectively, with 18 bases between them. This CDR3 is built from 15 residues. CDR3 DNA sequence: TGTGCCAGCAGTTTGATTAGCGGACCTACAATTGAGCAGTTCTTC. Translation gives CASSLISGPTIEQFF.

This chain links TRBV2 with TRBJ2-3; 8 nucleotides agree with TRBD1. V shed 2 bases, J shed 6 bases, and the junction held 10 bases outside the gene matches. Germline lookup yields CDR1 SNHLY and CDR2 FYNNEI. CDR3 length: 16 amino acids. CDR3 region: CASSEPGQGPIDTQYF. The CDR3, as DNA: TGTGCCAGCAGTGAACCAGGACAGGGCCCCATCGATACGCAGTATTTT. Variable domain in full (rest from reference TRBV2 and TRBJ2-3): EPEVTQTPSHQVTQMGQEVILRCVPISNHLYFYWYRQILGQKVEFLVSFYNNEISEKSEIFDDQFSVERPDGSNFTLKIRSTKLEDSAMYFCASSEPGQGPIDTQYFGPGTRLTVL.

The rearrangement links TRBV5-1 to TRBJ1-1; no firm D call. CDR3 length: 14 amino acids. Trimming pared 3 bases from V and 1 base from J, leaving 10 bases between. Germline V gives CDR1 SGHRS, CDR2 YFSETQ. CDR3 region: CASSSLRQNTEAFF. The CDR3 bases are TGCGCCAGCAGCTCTCTCCGACAGAACACTGAAGCTTTCTTT.

V gene TRBV4-2 combines with J gene TRBJ2-1; D unclear. The CDR3 runs to 13 residues. Germline V gene lookup returns CDR1 LGHNA and CDR2 YNFKEQ. The V gene lost 3 bases and the J gene lost 7 bases, with 10 bases spanning the gap. The CDR3 DNA reads as TGTGCCAGCAGCCACGGTAATAGTAATGAGCAGTTCTTC. Translated, it gives CASSHGNSNEQFF.

The J gene is TRBJ1-2, the V gene TRBV19, with a tentative D call TRBD1 (6 bases). The germline gives CDR1 LNHDA, CDR2 SQIVND (reference sequence). With 3 bases removed from V and 2 bases from J, the gap between germline ends came to 10 bases. This CDR3 region has 14 residues. The CDR3 loop reads CASSIGQWNYGYTF. The CDR3, as DNA: TGTGCCAGTAGTATCGGACAGTGGAACTATGGCTACACCTTC.

The chain recombines TRBV9 with TRBJ2-1, with a tentative D call TRBD1 (5 bases). Trimming took 4 bases from V and 4 from J, leaving 12 bases between them. Germline assignment: CDR1 SGDLS and CDR2 YYNGEE. There are 14 residues in the CDR3. The CDR3 DNA is TGTGCCAGCAGCCAGGGCCCAGGTTACAATGAGCAGTTCTTC. This sequence encodes CASSQGPGYNEQFF.

This clone was seen a single time. The J gene is TRBJ2-7, the V gene TRBV5-4, with D maybe TRBD2 (5 bases). V was shortened by 0 bases and J by 5 bases, with 15 bases between the two germline ends. Germline CDR1 SGHNT, CDR2 YYREEE (reference sequence). The length of the CDR3 is 15 residues. The CDR3 is CASSLAGSLAHEQYF. The DNA of the CDR3 is TGTGCCAGCAGCTTGGCGGGGAGTCTAGCACACGAGCAGTACTTC.

The CDR3 DNA reads TGTGCCAGCAGTGATCTTAGCTCGGCCCGGCGAAACACCATATATTTT. Protein: CASSDLSSARRNTIYF. The chain links TRBV6-1 to TRBJ1-3; no reliable D call. The CDR3 sequence is 16 residues long. V lost 3 bases and J 5 bases, leaving 17 bases between the germline ends. CDR1 and CDR2 from the germline V gene are MNHNS and SASEGT.

CDR3 in amino acids: CASSDRKYYGYTF. The DNA for the CDR3 is TGTGCCAGCAGCGACAGAAAGTACTATGGCTACACCTTC. The rearrangement uses TRBV6-5 and TRBJ1-2; TRBD1 might be the D (5 bases). Looked up from germline, CDR1 is MNHEY and CDR2 is SVGAGI. The CDR3 contains 13 residues. The germline V and J ends were trimmed by 6 bases and 3 bases, with 11 bases remaining between them.